The 28 T cell receptor beta chains in this list originate from one sample, sequenced in a study of cytomegalovirus exposure and HLA in healthy donors. Researchers ran the PCR with 60 Vbeta and 13 Jbeta primers. Profiling relied on immunoSEQ multiplex PCR, and the TCRdb table lists in-frame clones only, not all of them. The sample yields over 75,000 clones, almost 85% seen once. Sequenced: PBMCs. Source of these receptors: a woman younger than 35 in good health and CMV-seropositive.

This clone was found a few times. This chain links TRBV18 with TRBJ1-1; tentatively, D is TRBD1 (5 bases). There are 13 residues in the CDR3. Germline V gene data show CDR1 as KGHSH and CDR2 as LQKENI. V was clipped by 5 bases and J by 10 bases, with 17 bases between them. CDR3 coding DNA: TGTGCCAGCTCAGACTCGGAGTGGGGGGTAGCTTTCTTT. Protein: CASSDSEWGVAFF.

This clone came up a few times. The rearrangement uses TRBV5-1 and TRBJ2-3; the match to TRBD1 covers 8 bases. Germline CDR1 is SGHRS and CDR2 is YFSETQ. There are 14 residues in the CDR3. Trimming at V came to 0 bases and at J to 4 bases, leaving 1 base not matched to a gene. The CDR3 here is CASSLETGADTQYF. CDR3 sequence (DNA): TGCGCCAGCAGCTTGGAGACAGGGGCAGATACGCAGTATTTT.

V and J are TRBV5-4 and TRBJ2-1, with 10 bases that match TRBD2. The CDR3 runs to 15 residues. Trimming at V came to 4 bases and at J to 5 bases, leaving 6 bases not matched to a gene. CDR1 is SGHNT, CDR2 YYREEE, per germline (reference sequence). This CDR3 is CASSRGTSAHNEQFF. CDR3 in DNA: TGTGCCAGCAGCCGAGGGACTAGCGCCCACAATGAGCAGTTCTTC.

V usage is TRBV5-6 and J usage is TRBJ2-7, with 9 bases fitting TRBD2. With V trimmed by 5 bases and J by 6 bases, 15 bases remained unmatched. Germline values: CDR1 SGHDT, CDR2 YYEEEE. This CDR3 has 16 amino acids. DNA for the CDR3: TGTGCCAGCAGTTTCGGACTAGCGTCTTTTGGTTCCGAGCAGTACTTC. Translating gives CASSFGLASFGSEQYF.

The CDR3 loop is CASTGVRLYEQYF. The CDR3 DNA follows: TGTGCCAGCACCGGGGTAAGGCTCTACGAGCAGTACTTC. This sequence joins TRBV7-9 and TRBJ2-7, with a possible D match to TRBD2 (5 bases). Trimming cost V 7 bases and J 3 bases, with 13 bases left between them. The CDR3 length is 13 residues. Germline V lookup: CDR1 SEHNR, CDR2 FQNEAQ (reference sequence).

This rearrangement joins TRBV15 to TRBJ1-4, with a weak D call TRBD1 (5 bases). CDR1 and CDR2 from the germline V gene are LNHNV and YYDKDF (reference sequence). The CDR3 consists of 15 residues. Trimming cost V 5 bases and J 7 bases, with 17 bases left between them. CDR3: CATSVMPYGAEKLFF. The CDR3 nucleotides read TGTGCCACCAGCGTCATGCCCTATGGGGCTGAAAAACTGTTTTTT.

This clone was seen once. The V gene is TRBV11-2, the J gene TRBJ2-1; D gene unclear. Looked up from germline, CDR1 is SGHAT and CDR2 is FQNNGV. V lost 5 bases, J lost 2 bases, and 13 bases lay in between. The CDR3 is made up of 15 amino acids. The CDR3 DNA follows: TGTGCCAGCAGCACGACCCCGGGTCCCTACAATGAGCAGTTCTTC. This sequence encodes CASSTTPGPYNEQFF.

This rearrangement joins TRBV19 to TRBJ1-1; 8 positions agree with TRBD1. The CDR3 totals 16 residues. Germline CDR1 and CDR2: LNHDA and SQIVND (reference sequence). With V trimmed by 3 bases and J by 8 bases, 14 bases remained unmatched. The CDR3 coding sequence is TGTGCCAGTAGTATCGGACAGGGCCGCCAATCCTCGGAAGCTTTCTTT. It is translated as CASSIGQGRQSSEAFF.

The gene calls are TRBV15 and TRBJ2-7, with D maybe TRBD2 (5 bases). The CDR3 extends over 15 amino acids. The germline V gene encodes CDR1 LNHNV and CDR2 YYDKDF (reference sequence). Deletions cut 5 bases from V and 2 bases from J, with 16 bases between. The CDR3 DNA reads TGTGCCACCAGCTCCTCGGGCAGCGGACCCTACGAGCAGTACTTC. Translation gives CATSSSGSGPYEQYF. The full variable domain, completed using reference TRBV15 and TRBJ2-7, is DAMVIQNPRYQVTQFGKPVTLSCSQTLNHNVMYWYQQKSSQAPKLLFHYYDKDFNNEADTPDNFQSRRPNTSFCFLDIRSPGLGDTAMYLCATSSSGSGPYEQYFGPGTRLTVT.

In nucleotides, the CDR3 is TGTGCCAGCAGCCCTTCGGGGAACACTGAAGCTTTCTTT. It encodes CASSPSGNTEAFF. This chain connects TRBV7-9 to TRBJ1-1; D remains unclear. The CDR3 covers 13 residues. Germline V gene lookup returns CDR1 SEHNR and CDR2 FQNEAQ (reference sequence). Deletions cut 5 bases from V and 1 base from J, with 8 bases between. Full variable domain (remainder filled in from reference TRBV7-9 and TRBJ1-1): DTGVSQNPRHKITKRGQNVTFRCDPISEHNRLYWYRQTLGQGPEFLTYFQNEAQLEKSRLLSDRFSAERPKGSFSTLEIQRTEQGDSAMYLCASSPSGNTEAFFGQGTRLTVV.

This chain connects TRBV28 to TRBJ2-7, with 7 bases identical to TRBD2. This CDR3 is 14 amino acids long. Germline V gene sequence: CDR1 MDHEN, CDR2 SYDVKM. Germline trimming cut 2 bases from V and 3 bases from J; bases unmatched to any gene: 4. CDR3 residues: CASSLGGGSYEQYF. In DNA, the CDR3 is TGTGCCAGCAGTTTAGGCGGCGGGAGCTACGAGCAGTACTTC. Full variable domain (remainder filled in from reference TRBV28 and TRBJ2-7): DVKVTQSSRYLVKRTGEKVFLECVQDMDHENMFWYRQDPGLGLRLIYFSYDVKMKEKGDIPEGYSVSREKKERFSLILESASTNQTSMYLCASSLGGGSYEQYFGPGTRLTVT.

This chain uses TRBV6-1 with TRBJ2-5; 8 bases map to TRBD1. V trimming: 2 bases; J trimming: 4 bases; junction bases outside the gene matches: 12. Germline CDR1 and CDR2: MNHNS and SASEGT. The CDR3 spans 17 residues. The chain's CDR3 is CASSESRRLGTGETQYF. For the CDR3, the DNA is TGTGCCAGCAGTGAAAGTCGTAGGCTCGGGACAGGAGAGACCCAGTACTTC.

The chain carries TRBV10-3 and TRBJ2-5; 7 nucleotides agree with TRBD2. V shed 8 bases and J 1 base; nucleotides not matched to a gene: 7. The germline CDR1 and CDR2 sequences are ENHRY and SYGVKD. This CDR3 has 14 residues. This CDR3 is CAIASGRLQETQYF. The CDR3 bases are TGTGCCATCGCCTCCGGGAGGCTCCAAGAGACCCAGTACTTC.

The rearrangement uses TRBV4-1 and TRBJ2-3, with D perhaps TRBD1 (6 bases). The CDR3 is 16 residues long. Trimming stripped 0 bases from V and 2 bases from J, with 12 bases between. The V gene's germline CDR1 is MGHRA and CDR2 YSYEKL. The CDR3 loop is CASSQDGTTPTDTQYF. The CDR3 region has the DNA TGCGCCAGCAGCCAAGATGGGACAACCCCCACAGATACGCAGTATTTT.

This clone turned up a few times. CDR3 bases: TGTGCCAGCAGCTCCCGAGGTTTTTACAATGAGCAGTTCTTC. Translation: CASSSRGFYNEQFF. This sequence joins TRBV13 and TRBJ2-1; D unclear. V lost 4 bases to trimming and J lost 4 bases, with 11 bases between them. The germline CDR1 and CDR2 sequences are PRHDT and FYEKMQ (reference sequence). CDR3 length equals 14 residues.

This clone was recorded a few times. V usage is TRBV5-1 and J usage is TRBJ1-1; 8 nucleotides agree with TRBD1. V lost 3 bases, J lost 1 base, and 11 bases stayed unmatched. The CDR3 spans 17 residues. Germline-derived CDR1 and CDR2 are SGHRS and YFSETQ. CDR3 sequence reads: CASSSLDRGVWNTEAFF. The DNA of the CDR3 is TGCGCCAGCAGCTCCCTCGACAGGGGTGTTTGGAACACTGAAGCTTTCTTT.

The rearrangement links TRBV13 to TRBJ2-4; TRBD1 matches at 7 bases. This CDR3 region has 13 residues. Germline CDR1 is PRHDT and CDR2 is FYEKMQ (reference sequence). Trimming took 5 bases from V and 6 from J; bases not matched to a gene: 4. The CDR3 sequence is CASSQGTANIQYF. CDR3 DNA: TGTGCCAGCAGCCAAGGGACAGCAAACATTCAGTACTTC.

This chain uses TRBV5-1 with TRBJ2-3; TRBD2 might be the D (5 bases). This CDR3 is built from 14 residues. V was clipped by 4 bases and J by 3 bases, with 12 bases between them. The germline V gene encodes CDR1 SGHRS and CDR2 YFSETQ. The CDR3 spells CASSRDQTTDTQYF. As DNA, the CDR3 is TGCGCCAGCAGCCGGGATCAAACTACAGATACGCAGTATTTT. The full variable domain, in which reference TRBV5-1 and TRBJ2-3 provide the parts outside the CDR3, is KAGVTQTPRYLIKTRGQQVTLSCSPISGHRSVSWYQQTPGQGLQFLFEYFSETQRNKGNFPGRFSGRQFSNSRSEMNVSTLELGDSALYLCASSRDQTTDTQYFGPGTRLTVL.

In regard to this clone: One end of the junction varies from germline; a read error may be responsible. The J gene is TRBJ2-7, the V gene TRBV7-8; tentatively, D is TRBD1 (6 bases). Looked up from germline, CDR1 is SGHVS and CDR2 is FQNEAQ. CDR3 size: 20 residues. For the CDR3, the DNA is TGTGCCAGCAGCTTAGCTGTAACAGGGTTCTCCCATCTGGGGGTTACGAGCAGTTCCTTC. Its translation is CASSLAVTGFSHLGVTSSSF.

The rearrangement uses TRBV10-2 and TRBJ2-4, with 8 bases identical to TRBD2. Losses at the gene ends were 2 bases for V and 13 bases for J; bases not matched to a gene: 10. Per the germline V gene, CDR1 is WSHSY and CDR2 is SAAADI. This CDR3 is built from 14 residues. The CDR3 DNA sequence: TGCGCCAGCAGTGAGAGCCCCCGGGAGGGGCGGCAGTACTTC. Its protein product is CASSESPREGRQYF.

The V and J genes are TRBV6-6 and TRBJ1-5, with D unresolved. The CDR3 has 13 residues. V was pared by 6 bases and J by 0 bases, with 6 bases between. Germline V gene lookup returns CDR1 MNHNY and CDR2 SVGAGI (reference sequence). The CDR3 protein is CASRVDSNQPQHF. The CDR3, as DNA: TGTGCCAGCAGGGTAGATAGCAATCAGCCCCAGCATTTT.

This clone is a singleton in its sample. V usage is TRBV18 and J usage is TRBJ2-1; 11 bases match TRBD2. After removal of 2 bases from V and 6 bases from J, the junction contained 6 bases not matched to a gene. This CDR3 is 16 amino acids long. The germline V gene encodes CDR1 KGHSH and CDR2 LQKENI. The CDR3 spells CASSPGGLAEINEQFF. The CDR3 DNA reads TGTGCCAGCTCACCAGGGGGACTAGCGGAAATCAATGAGCAGTTCTTC.

The chain recombines TRBV6-1 with TRBJ2-3; 13 nucleotides line up with TRBD2. After removal of 1 base from V and 10 bases from J, the junction contained 5 bases not matched to a gene. Germline assignment: CDR1 MNHNS and CDR2 SASEGT. The CDR3 covers 15 residues. The CDR3 sequence is CASSEGTSGSPAQYF. For the CDR3, the DNA is TGTGCCAGCAGTGAAGGGACTAGCGGGAGTCCCGCGCAGTATTTT.

V usage is TRBV28 and J usage is TRBJ1-1; D perhaps matches TRBD1 (6 bases). Deletions cut 5 bases from V and 3 bases from J, with 10 bases between. The CDR3 runs to 13 residues. Per the germline V gene, CDR1 is MDHEN and CDR2 is SYDVKM. Here the CDR3 DNA reads TGTGCCAGCAGTGACAGGACCTACACTGAAGCTTTCTTT. The encoded protein is CASSDRTYTEAFF.

V usage is TRBV27 and J usage is TRBJ2-2; 8 nucleotides line up with TRBD2. Germline V gene data show CDR1 as MNHEY and CDR2 as SMNVEV (reference sequence). The junction had 8 bases not matched to a gene; V was cut back by 8 bases and J by 6 bases. The CDR3 runs to 14 residues. Here the CDR3 reads CASGRLASAGELFF. CDR3 sequence (DNA): TGTGCCAGCGGGAGACTAGCGAGCGCCGGGGAGCTGTTTTTT.

This chain links TRBV7-9 with TRBJ1-4, with TRBD1 identical over 10 bases. J lost 8 bases, V lost 1 base, and 4 bases had no gene match. The CDR3 has 15 amino acids. CDR1 and CDR2 (germline): SEHNR, FQNEAQ (reference sequence). The CDR3 DNA sequence: TGTGCCAGCAGCTTAGGACAGGGGGCGCGGGAAAAACTGTTTTTT. Translation: CASSLGQGAREKLFF.

This clone came up a few times. V and J are TRBV6-1 and TRBJ2-7; D gene uncertain. V lost 5 bases and J 0 bases, leaving 8 bases between the germline ends. Germline loops: CDR1 MNHNS, CDR2 SASEGT. This CDR3 comprises 13 residues. The CDR3 nucleotides are TGTGCCAGCAGTTCGACGGGCTCCTACGAGCAGTACTTC. The encoded protein is CASSSTGSYEQYF.

This chain connects TRBV5-1 to TRBJ2-4, with 7 bases identical to TRBD1. The V and J ends lost 7 bases and 3 bases, in that order; junction bases with no gene match: 16. CDR3 length equals 17 residues. The germline V gene has CDR1 SGHRS and CDR2 YFSETQ. The CDR3 sequence is CASSSGSGQILKNIQYF. The CDR3, as DNA: TGCGCCAGCTCGAGTGGGTCGGGACAGATACTCAAAAACATTCAGTACTTC.